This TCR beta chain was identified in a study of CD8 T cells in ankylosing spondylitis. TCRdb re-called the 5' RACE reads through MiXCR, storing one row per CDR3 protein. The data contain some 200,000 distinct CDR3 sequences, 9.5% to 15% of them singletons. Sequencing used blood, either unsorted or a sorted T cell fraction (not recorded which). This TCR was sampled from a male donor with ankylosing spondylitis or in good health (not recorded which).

CDR3 DNA sequence: TGTGCCAGCAGTGAGTTGGGACAGGGATCTTACGAGCAGTACTTC. This codes for CASSELGQGSYEQYF. This chain links TRBV2 with TRBJ2-7; TRBD1 matches at 9 bases. Germline loops: CDR1 SNHLY, CDR2 FYNNEI. The trim removed 3 bases at V and 4 bases at J, leaving 7 bases unmatched. This CDR3 contains 15 residues. Drawing the rest from reference TRBV2 and TRBJ2-7, the complete variable domain is EPEVTQTPSHQVTQMGQEVILRCVPISNHLYFYWYRQILGQKVEFLVSFYNNEISEKSEIFDDQFSVERPDGSNFTLKIRSTKLEDSAMYFCASSELGQGSYEQYFGPGTRLTVT.